This T cell receptor (beta chain) originates from a study of response to subunit inactivated influenza vaccine. General study points: The authors suggested that few new T cells are recruited per seasonal influenza vaccination.

Turning to this clonotype: Its antigen is as yet unknown.

Looked up from germline, CDR1 is DFQATT and CDR2 is SNEGSKA (reference sequence). The CDR3 has 12 amino acids. Trimming took 5 bases from V and 6 from J, leaving 11 bases between them. TCRdb redid the calling of the RT-PCR reads with MiXCR, one entry per CDR3 protein. The sample contains approximately 500,000 distinct CDR3 sequences, over 10% of which appear only once. The sequencing here drew on PBMCs from blood, taken 40 to 50 days after vaccination. The chain joins TRBV20-1 to TRBJ2-1; TRBD2 might be the D (5 bases). The receptor comes from a man in his fifties who received an inactivated influenza vaccine. The chain's CDR3 is CSAGGKGNEQFF. DNA of the CDR3: TGCAGTGCTGGAGGAAAAGGCAATGAGCAGTTCTTC.